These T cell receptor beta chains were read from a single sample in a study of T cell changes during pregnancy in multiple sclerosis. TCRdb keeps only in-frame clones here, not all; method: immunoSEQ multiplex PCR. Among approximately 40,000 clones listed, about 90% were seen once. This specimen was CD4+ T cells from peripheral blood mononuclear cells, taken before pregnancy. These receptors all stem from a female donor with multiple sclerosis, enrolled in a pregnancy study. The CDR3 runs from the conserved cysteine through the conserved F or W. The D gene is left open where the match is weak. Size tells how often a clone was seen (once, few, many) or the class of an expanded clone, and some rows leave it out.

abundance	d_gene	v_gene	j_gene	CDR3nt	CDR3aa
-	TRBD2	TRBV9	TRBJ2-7	TGTGCCAGCAGCCCGCCCGGGGGGGGGCGGTTCGCCACCGAGCAGTACTTC	CASSPPGGGRFATEQYF
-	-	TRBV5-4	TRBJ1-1	TGTGCCAGCAGCCGCACAGGGTTTGAGACTGAAGCTTTCTTT	CASSRTGFETEAFF
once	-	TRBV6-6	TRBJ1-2	TGTGCCAGCAGCTACGGGGCGATACAGGGCGATGGCTACACCTTC	CASSYGAIQGDGYTF
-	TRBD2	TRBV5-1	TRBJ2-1	TGCGCCAGCAGCTCTAACAAAATAGCGGGGGTTTACAATGAGCAGTTCTTC	CASSSNKIAGVYNEQFF
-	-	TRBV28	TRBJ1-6	TGTGCCAGCAGAGCACAGGGCAGTTCACCCCTCCACTTT	CASRAQGSSPLHF
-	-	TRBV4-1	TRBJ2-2	TGCGCCAGCAGCCACCCGGGGTCCGCCGGGGAGCTGTTTTTT	CASSHPGSAGELFF
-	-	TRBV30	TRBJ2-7	TGTGCCTGGAGTTCAGGGTTGGAGTCCGAGCAGTACTTC	CAWSSGLESEQYF
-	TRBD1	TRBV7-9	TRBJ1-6	TGTGCCAGCAGCTGGACAGGCCCTTGGGGTTCACCCCTCCACTTT	CASSWTGPWGSPLHF
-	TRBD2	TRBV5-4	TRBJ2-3	TGTGCCAGCAGCCCCCGTCCGACTAGCTTTTCAGATACGCAGTATTTT	CASSPRPTSFSDTQYF
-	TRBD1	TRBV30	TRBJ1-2	TGTGCCTGGAGTAAGGGCGGGGCAGGGGGCTATGGCTACACCTTC	CAWSKGGAGGYGYTF
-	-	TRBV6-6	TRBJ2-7	TGTGCCAGCAGCCGGGGGAGGGAGCAGTACTTC	CASSRGREQYF
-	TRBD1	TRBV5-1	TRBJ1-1	TGCGCCAGCAGCAGGGGACAGCCGAACACTGAAGCTTTCTTT	CASSRGQPNTEAFF
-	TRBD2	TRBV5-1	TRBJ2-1	TGCGCCAGCAGCTTGGGACTAGCGGGGGGCGGGGGGTCTAATGAGCAGTTCTTC	CASSLGLAGGGGSNEQFF
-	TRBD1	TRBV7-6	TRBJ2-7	TGTGCCAGCAGCTTAGGAGGTGGGACAGGGGGCTACGAGCAGTACTTC	CASSLGGGTGGYEQYF
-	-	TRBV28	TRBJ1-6	TGTGCCAGCACTACCACAGGGAGTAGCTCACCCCTCCACTTT	CASTTTGSSSPLHF
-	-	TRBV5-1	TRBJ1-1	TGCGCCAGCAGCTCGGGACTCCAGAACACTGAAGCTTTCTTT	CASSSGLQNTEAFF
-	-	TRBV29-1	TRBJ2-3	TGCAGCGTTGCGACCGGGATTATCACAGATACGCAGTATTTT	CSVATGIITDTQYF
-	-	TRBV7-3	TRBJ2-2	TGTGCCAGCAGCGCCTCAACCTTTAGAAACACCGGGGAGCTGTTTTTT	CASSASTFRNTGELFF
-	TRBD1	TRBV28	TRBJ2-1	TGTGCCAGCAGTTCCGGACAGGATTACAATGAGCAGTTCTTC	CASSSGQDYNEQFF
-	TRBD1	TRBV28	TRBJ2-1	TGTGCCAGCACCACGACAGGGACAACCTACAATGAGCAGTTCTTC	CASTTTGTTYNEQFF
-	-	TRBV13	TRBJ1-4	TGTGCCAGCAGCTTAGGGGCCAGGGTTGGGGAAAAACTGTTTTTT	CASSLGARVGEKLFF
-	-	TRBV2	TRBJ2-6	TGTGCCAGCAGTGTTTACGGGGCTGGGGCCAACGTCCTGACTTTC	CASSVYGAGANVLTF
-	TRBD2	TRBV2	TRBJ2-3	TGTGCCAGCAGGCTTACTAGCGGGGGGAGCACAGATACGCAGTATTTT	CASRLTSGGSTDTQYF
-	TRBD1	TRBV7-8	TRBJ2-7	TGTGCCAGCAGCTTAGTGGCGGGACAGGGGTTCCACGAGCAGTACTTC	CASSLVAGQGFHEQYF
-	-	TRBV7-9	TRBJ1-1	TGTGCCAGCAGCTTCGGTCTGAACACTGAAGCTTTCTTT	CASSFGLNTEAFF
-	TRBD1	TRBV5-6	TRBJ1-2	TGTGCCAGCAGCATGACAGGGGGAGGCTACACCTTC	CASSMTGGGYTF
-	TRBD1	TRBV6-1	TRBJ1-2	TGTGCCAGCAGTGAAGCTCGGCAGGGGGGCTATGGCTACACCTTC	CASSEARQGGYGYTF
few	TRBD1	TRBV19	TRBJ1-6	TGTGCCAGTAGTATCCTTGGACAGGGCCGGTCACCCCTCCACTTT	CASSILGQGRSPLHF
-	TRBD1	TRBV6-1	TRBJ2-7	TGTGCCAGCAGCTGGGACAGACAATCCTACGAGCAGTACTTC	CASSWDRQSYEQYF
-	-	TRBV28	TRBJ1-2	TGTGCCAGCAGTTCGCAAACAGGGAAGCTAGGCTATGGCTACACCTTC	CASSSQTGKLGYGYTF
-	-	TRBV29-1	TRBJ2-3	TGCAGCGTTGACACTGATACGCAGTATTTT	CSVDTDTQYF
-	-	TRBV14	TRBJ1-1	TGTGCCAGCAGCCAAGATCTACAGGGAGAGGCTTTCTTT	CASSQDLQGEAFF
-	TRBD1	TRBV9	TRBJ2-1	TGTGCCAGCAGCCCCCAAGGACAGGTCCCCTACAATGAGCAGTTCTTC	CASSPQGQVPYNEQFF
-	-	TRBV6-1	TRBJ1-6	TGTGCCAGCAGTGAAAGTGGTACAGTTTATAATTCACCCCTCCACTTT	CASSESGTVYNSPLHF
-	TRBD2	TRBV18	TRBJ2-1	TGTGCCAGCTCACCATTGACTAGCGGCCCTAGGGAGCAGTTCTTC	CASSPLTSGPREQFF
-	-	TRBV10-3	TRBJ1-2	TGTGCCATCAGTGAGTCGCCAGGGAGGACCTATGGCTACACCTTC	CAISESPGRTYGYTF
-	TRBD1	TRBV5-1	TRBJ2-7	TGCGCCAGCAGCTTGGCTCCGGGACAGGGGGCCCACGAGCAGTACTTC	CASSLAPGQGAHEQYF
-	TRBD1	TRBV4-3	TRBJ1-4	TGCGCCAGCAGCCAAGATTTATTCATGGGACAGGGAGAAACAACTAATGAAAAACTGTTTTTT	CASSQDLFMGQGETTNEKLFF
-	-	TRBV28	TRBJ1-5	TGTGCCAGCAGCCGGATGGGGGCGGGGGGTCAGCCCCAGCATTTT	CASSRMGAGGQPQHF
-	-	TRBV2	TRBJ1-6	TGTGCCAGCAGTGGTGAGGCCAATTCACCCCTCCACTTT	CASSGEANSPLHF